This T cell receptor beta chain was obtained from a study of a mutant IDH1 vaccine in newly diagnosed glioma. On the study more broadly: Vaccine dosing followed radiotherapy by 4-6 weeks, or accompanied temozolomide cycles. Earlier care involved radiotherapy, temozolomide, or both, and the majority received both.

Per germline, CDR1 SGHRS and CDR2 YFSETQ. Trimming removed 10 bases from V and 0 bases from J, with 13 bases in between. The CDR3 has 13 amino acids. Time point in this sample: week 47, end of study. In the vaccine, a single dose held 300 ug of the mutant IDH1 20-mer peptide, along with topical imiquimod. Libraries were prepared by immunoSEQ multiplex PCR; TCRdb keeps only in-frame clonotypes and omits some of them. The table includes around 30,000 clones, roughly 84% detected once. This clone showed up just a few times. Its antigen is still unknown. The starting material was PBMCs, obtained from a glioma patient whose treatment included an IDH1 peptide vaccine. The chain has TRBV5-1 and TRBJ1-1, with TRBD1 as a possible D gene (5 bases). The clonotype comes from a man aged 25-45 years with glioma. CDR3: CAGRQGVNTEAFF. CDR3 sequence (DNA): TGCGCCGGACGCCAGGGAGTGAACACTGAAGCTTTCTTT.